The 5 T cell receptor beta chains in this list originate from one sample, sequenced in a study of cytomegalovirus exposure and HLA in healthy donors. Primers for the PCR totalled 60 Vbeta and 13 Jbeta. Data came from immunoSEQ multiplex PCR; TCRdb stores just in-frame clones and leaves some out. The data contain fewer than 150,000 clones, roughly 76% of them seen just once; the ten biggest clones take up 3.5% to 5%. Sequences were obtained from PBMCs. All receptors come from a young man in good health and CMV-seronegative.

The rearrangement links TRBV7-9 to TRBJ1-1; D ambiguous. There are 14 residues in the CDR3. Germline CDR1 and CDR2: SEHNR and FQNEAQ (reference sequence). V was shortened by 3 bases and J by 4 bases, with 12 bases between the two germline ends. The CDR3 sequence: CASSLFASVTEAFF. Written as DNA, the CDR3 is TGTGCCAGCAGCTTGTTCGCCTCGGTCACTGAAGCTTTCTTT.

This rearrangement joins TRBV2 to TRBJ2-7; 10 positions agree with TRBD2. Germline V CDR1 and CDR2: SNHLY, FYNNEI. Trimming removed 3 bases from V and 3 bases from J; junction bases left unmatched: 5. The CDR3 extends over 15 amino acids. CDR3 nucleotides: TGTGCCAGCAGTGACGAACTAGCGGGGCTCTACGAGCAGTACTTC. This gives the protein CASSDELAGLYEQYF.

The V gene is TRBV6-5, the J gene TRBJ1-3, with a weak D call TRBD1 (6 bases). CDR1 is MNHEY, CDR2 SVGAGI, per germline. V dropped 5 bases and J dropped 0 bases, with 11 bases sitting between them. This CDR3 contains 15 residues. The DNA of the CDR3 is TGTGCCAGCAGTCTACAGGGCCTCTCTGGAAACACCATATATTTT. Translated: CASSLQGLSGNTIYF.

This clone was found a few times. The V and J genes are TRBV2 and TRBJ2-7; possibly TRBD2 for D (7 bases). Germline V gene lookup returns CDR1 SNHLY and CDR2 FYNNEI. This CDR3 spans 14 amino acids. V was cut by 8 bases and J by 3 bases, with 17 bases left in between. CDR3 residues: CASGGAGTDYEQYF. CDR3 DNA sequence: TGTGCCAGCGGGGGGGCCGGGACCGACTACGAGCAGTACTTC.

This clone was seen a handful of times. The chain recombines TRBV27 with TRBJ2-7; weak D call: TRBD1 (6 bases). The V end was cut by 4 bases, the J end by 4 bases, with 11 bases between. CDR1 and CDR2 from the germline V gene are MNHEY and SMNVEV (reference sequence). This CDR3 is 13 amino acids long. This CDR3 is CASSSGTHYEQYF. The CDR3 DNA follows: TGTGCCAGCAGTTCCGGGACACATTACGAGCAGTACTTC.